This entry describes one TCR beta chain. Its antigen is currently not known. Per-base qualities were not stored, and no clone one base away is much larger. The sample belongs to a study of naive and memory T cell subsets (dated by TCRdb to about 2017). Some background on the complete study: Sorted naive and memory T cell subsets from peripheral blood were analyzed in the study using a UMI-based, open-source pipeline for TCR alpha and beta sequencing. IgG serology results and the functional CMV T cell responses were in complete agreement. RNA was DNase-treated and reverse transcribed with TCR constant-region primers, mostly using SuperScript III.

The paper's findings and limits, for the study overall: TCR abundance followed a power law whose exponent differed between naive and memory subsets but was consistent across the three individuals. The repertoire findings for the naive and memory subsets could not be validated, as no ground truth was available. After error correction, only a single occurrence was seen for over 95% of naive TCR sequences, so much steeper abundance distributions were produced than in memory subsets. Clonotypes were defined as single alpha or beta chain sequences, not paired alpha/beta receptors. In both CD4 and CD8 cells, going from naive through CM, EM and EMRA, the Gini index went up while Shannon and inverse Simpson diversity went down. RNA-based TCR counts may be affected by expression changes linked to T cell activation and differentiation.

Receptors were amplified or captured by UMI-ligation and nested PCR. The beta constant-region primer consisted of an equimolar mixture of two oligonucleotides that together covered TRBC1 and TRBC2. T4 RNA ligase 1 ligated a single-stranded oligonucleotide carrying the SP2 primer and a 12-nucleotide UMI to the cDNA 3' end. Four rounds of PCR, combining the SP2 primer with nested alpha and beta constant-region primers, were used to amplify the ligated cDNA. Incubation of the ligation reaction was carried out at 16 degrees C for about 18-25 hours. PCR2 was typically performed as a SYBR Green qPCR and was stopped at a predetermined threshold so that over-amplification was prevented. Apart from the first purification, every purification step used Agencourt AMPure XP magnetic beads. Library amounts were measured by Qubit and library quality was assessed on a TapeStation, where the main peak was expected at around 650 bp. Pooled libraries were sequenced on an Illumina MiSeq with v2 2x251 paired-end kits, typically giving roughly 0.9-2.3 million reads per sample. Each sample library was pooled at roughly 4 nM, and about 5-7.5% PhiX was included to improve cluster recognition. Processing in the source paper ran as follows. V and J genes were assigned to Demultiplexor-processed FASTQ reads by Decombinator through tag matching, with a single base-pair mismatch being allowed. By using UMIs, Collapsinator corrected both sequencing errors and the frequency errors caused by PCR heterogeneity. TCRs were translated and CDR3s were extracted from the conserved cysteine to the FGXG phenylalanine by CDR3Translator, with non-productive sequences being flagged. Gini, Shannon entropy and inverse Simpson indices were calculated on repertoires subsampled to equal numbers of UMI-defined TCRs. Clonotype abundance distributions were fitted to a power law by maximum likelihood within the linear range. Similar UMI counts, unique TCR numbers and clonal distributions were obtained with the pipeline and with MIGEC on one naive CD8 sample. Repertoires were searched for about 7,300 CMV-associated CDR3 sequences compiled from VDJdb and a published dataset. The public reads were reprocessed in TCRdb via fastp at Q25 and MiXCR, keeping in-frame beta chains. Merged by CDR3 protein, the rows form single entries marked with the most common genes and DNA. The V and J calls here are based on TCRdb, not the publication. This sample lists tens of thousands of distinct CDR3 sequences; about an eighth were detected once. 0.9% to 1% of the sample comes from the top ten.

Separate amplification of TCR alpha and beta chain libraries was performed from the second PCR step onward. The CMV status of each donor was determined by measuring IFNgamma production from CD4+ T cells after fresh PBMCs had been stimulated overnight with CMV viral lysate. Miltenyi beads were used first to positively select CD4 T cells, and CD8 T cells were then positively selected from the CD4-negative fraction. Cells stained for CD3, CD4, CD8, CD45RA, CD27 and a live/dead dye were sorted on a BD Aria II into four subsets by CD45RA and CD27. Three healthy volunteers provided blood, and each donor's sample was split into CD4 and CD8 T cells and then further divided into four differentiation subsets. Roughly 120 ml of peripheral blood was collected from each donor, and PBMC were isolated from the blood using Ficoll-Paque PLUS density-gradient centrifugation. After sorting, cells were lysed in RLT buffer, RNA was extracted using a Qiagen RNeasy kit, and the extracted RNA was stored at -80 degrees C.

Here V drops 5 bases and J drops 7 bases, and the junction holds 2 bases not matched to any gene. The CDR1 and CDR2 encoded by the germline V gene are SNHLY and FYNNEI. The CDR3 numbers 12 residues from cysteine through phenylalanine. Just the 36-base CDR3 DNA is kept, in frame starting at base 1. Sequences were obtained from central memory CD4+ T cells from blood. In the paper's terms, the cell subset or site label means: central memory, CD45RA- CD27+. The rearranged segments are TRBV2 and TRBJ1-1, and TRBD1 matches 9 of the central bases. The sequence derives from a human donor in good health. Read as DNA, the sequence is TGTGCCAGCAGTCGGACAGGGGTTGAAGCTTTCTTT. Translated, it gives CASSRTGVEAFF.